The T cell receptor beta chain under discussion was sequenced for a study of B cell selection in AIRE deficiency. The sorted conventional CD4 T cells were gated as CD4+CD127+. Healthy unrelated donors supplied the control samples. Clones were read by immunoSEQ multiplex PCR, and TCRdb kept only the in-frame ones, dropping some. There are approximately 24,000 clones in the sample; approximately 96% occur only once, and 0.17% lies in the top ten. Study results and limitations: Healthy Tconv contained around two fifths of shared healthy Treg sequences; only TCRbeta sequenced. Of roughly 3,400 shared Treg TCRbeta sequences, about 30% were healthy-donor-only and about 9.6% patient-only.

Concerning this clone itself: Its target is unknown.

This TCR was sampled from a human donor in good health. The specimen was CD4+CD127+ conventional T cells sorted from PBMCs.

CDR3 sequence reads: CASSLASTGLETQYF. CDR3 DNA: TGTGCCAGCAGCTTAGCCTCGACAGGGCTAGAGACCCAGTACTTC. The chain recombines TRBV7-2 with TRBJ2-5; 7 bases match TRBD1. Trimming removed 0 bases from V and 4 bases from J; junction bases left unmatched: 5. From germline, CDR1 is SGHTA and CDR2 FQGNSA. The CDR3 is 15 amino acids.